This T cell receptor beta chain appears in the sequencing data of a study of shared clonotypes between healthy human individuals. The study's findings and limits: Blood was the only sampled material, and tissue repertoires likely differ. Limited genetic and exposure-history diversity came from having few donors.

On this clone: Its antigen is unknown.

As processed by the authors: Filtering differed since immunoSEQ provided only junctions, with no quality scores. Produced via immunoSEQ multiplex PCR; TCRdb's table is partial and in-frame only. V, J and clone size reflect that table, while D and trimming were determined from the DNA. Among about 470,000 clones listed, about 76% were seen once. Participating donors were healthy, HIV-negative adults free of recent acute infections or vaccinations. The sample comprised PBMCs. The TCR was taken from a woman in her thirties or forties in good health. Some clones in this sample may be carry-over from other donors' samples.

CDR3 DNA sequence: TGTGCCAGCAGCTTAGGGGCAGGGAGGGGCACAGATACGCAGTATTTT. Translating gives CASSLGAGRGTDTQYF. V gene TRBV7-8 combines with J gene TRBJ2-3, with 7 bases identical to TRBD2. Germline CDR1 and CDR2: SGHVS and FQNEAQ. This CDR3 has 16 amino acids. With V trimmed by 1 base and J by 1 base, 5 bases remained unmatched.